This T cell receptor beta chain is drawn from a study of cytomegalovirus exposure and HLA in healthy donors. This PCR relied on a set of 60 Vbeta primers and 13 Jbeta primers. Clones were sequenced by immunoSEQ multiplex PCR, and TCRdb holds only the in-frame ones, with some missing. In the table there are 200,000 to 300,000 clones, around 80% of which are singletons. Study-level points and caveats: In most subjects, TCR beta sequences reportedly gave accurate predictions of HLA-A and HLA-B alleles. Researchers reported from a later analysis that most CMV-associated TCR beta chains appeared HLA-restricted.

Per germline, CDR1 SGHVS and CDR2 FNYEAQ. The V and J ends lost 5 bases and 2 bases, in that order; junction bases with no gene match: 7. This CDR3 has 15 residues. Comments on this clone: Its antigen is unknown.

The chain uses TRBV7-6 and TRBJ1-1, with 8 nucleotides matching TRBD1. The sequence was collected from a middle-aged woman in good health and CMV-seropositive. Material for sequencing was PBMCs. CDR3 bases: TGTGCCAGCAGCACAAGACAGGGGAAAAACACTGAAGCTTTCTTT. This encodes CASSTRQGKNTEAFF.